Below, 18 T cell receptor beta chains from the same sample are listed, as sequenced in a study of CD8+ T cells in alopecia areata. cDNA reverse transcribed from extracted RNA served as the sequencing template. Measured with immunoSEQ multiplex PCR; TCRdb has only the in-frame clones, and not every one. The sample holds about 140,000 clones, 80% to 90% seen once. Treatment indicated: oral pan-JAK inhibitor, 5-10 mg twice daily. This specimen was CD8+ T cells sorted from blood, taken at week 4, from a patient treated with tofacitinib. The receptors originated from a human donor with alopecia areata.

The V call is TRBV9, the J call TRBJ2-7, with 7 bases matching TRBD1. The V segment lost 4 bases and the J segment 1 base; nucleotides outside the gene matches: 8. CDR3 size: 15 residues. The germline V gene has CDR1 SGDLS and CDR2 YYNGEE. CDR3 DNA sequence: TGTGCCAGCAGCCCCACCGGACAGGCGTCCTACGAGCAGTACTTC. Translation: CASSPTGQASYEQYF.

This sequence joins TRBV7-9 and TRBJ2-1, with D perhaps matching TRBD1 (6 bases). Germline assignment: CDR1 SEHNR and CDR2 FQNEAQ (reference sequence). V lost 5 bases, J lost 3 bases, and 14 bases lay in between. The CDR3 has 15 residues. The CDR3 DNA is TGTGCCAGCAGCCCCCGAGGGGGATACTACAATGAGCAGTTCTTC. Its translation is CASSPRGGYYNEQFF.

The V gene is TRBV19, the J gene TRBJ1-1; D remains unclear. V was trimmed by 5 bases and J by 7 bases, leaving 8 bases between them. Germline values: CDR1 LNHDA, CDR2 SQIVND (reference sequence). The CDR3 covers 11 residues. In DNA form, the CDR3 reads TGTGCCAGTAGTGGACTGGATGAAGCTTTCTTT. Its translation is CASSGLDEAFF.

This clone was seen only a few times. This chain connects TRBV4-1 to TRBJ1-3, with D possibly matching TRBD1 (6 bases). CDR1 and CDR2 from the germline V gene are MGHRA and YSYEKL. V was cut by 6 bases and J by 0 bases, with 12 bases left in between. CDR3 size: 15 residues. CDR3 residues: CASRADRSSGNTIYF. DNA of the CDR3: TGCGCCAGCAGAGCAGACAGGAGCTCTGGAAACACCATATATTTT.

This chain links TRBV7-8 with TRBJ2-5; TRBD1 agrees at 10 bases. CDR1 is SGHVS and CDR2 is FQNEAQ in the germline V gene. CDR3 size: 17 residues. Germline trimming cut 0 bases from V and 5 bases from J; bases unmatched to any gene: 9. CDR3 DNA sequence: TGTGCCAGCAGCTTAGCGTTGGGACAGGGGATGGGTGAGACCCAGTACTTC. It encodes CASSLALGQGMGETQYF. Filled out from reference TRBV7-8 and TRBJ2-5, the complete variable domain reads GAGVSQSPRYKVAKRGQDVALRCDPISGHVSLFWYQQALGQGPEFLTYFQNEAQLDKSGLPSDRFFAERPEGSVSTLKIQRTQQEDSAVYLCASSLALGQGMGETQYFGPGTRLLVL.

The V call is TRBV6-6, the J call TRBJ2-7; 12 nucleotides agree with TRBD2. The germline V gene has CDR1 MNHNY and CDR2 SVGAGI (reference sequence). The ends lost 6 bases at V and 3 bases at J; junction bases unmatched: 3. The CDR3 has 14 residues. The CDR3 region has the DNA TGTGCCAGCAGCGGGACTAGCGGGCACTACGAGCAGTACTTC. Translated: CASSGTSGHYEQYF.

CDR3 nucleotides: TGTGCCAGCACAGGACAGGTGATGAACGACGAGCAGTACTTC. Translated: CASTGQVMNDEQYF. The genes are TRBV2 and TRBJ2-7, with TRBD1 matching over 7 bases. CDR3 size: 14 residues. Germline assignment: CDR1 SNHLY and CDR2 FYNNEI. With 7 bases clipped from V and 5 bases from J, the junction kept 11 bases outside the gene matches.

The V gene is TRBV29-1, the J gene TRBJ2-1; the D is unclear. CDR1 and CDR2 (germline): SQVTM, ANQGSEA. The germline V and J ends were trimmed by 1 base and 2 bases, with 18 bases remaining between them. This CDR3 is 17 amino acids long. DNA of the CDR3: TGCAGCGTTGAAGGAAGGCGATGGAGATCCACCTACAATGAGCAGTTCTTC. Translating it yields CSVEGRRWRSTYNEQFF.

The chain has TRBV7-9 and TRBJ2-1, with 8 nucleotides matching TRBD1. CDR1 is SEHNR and CDR2 is FQNEAQ in the germline V gene (reference sequence). The CDR3 extends over 16 amino acids. V lost 2 bases and J lost 6; bases outside the gene matches: 9. The CDR3 here is CASSLFRQGARNEQFF. CDR3 nucleotide sequence: TGTGCCAGCAGCTTATTCCGGCAGGGGGCTCGCAATGAGCAGTTCTTC.

The chain carries TRBV4-1 and TRBJ1-4; D is undetermined. CDR3 length: 15 residues. CDR1 is MGHRA, CDR2 YSYEKL, per germline. Trimming removed 3 bases from V and 4 bases from J, with 12 bases in between. The CDR3 sequence is CASSQGNAINEKLFF. CDR3 DNA sequence: TGCGCCAGCAGCCAGGGGAACGCCATTAATGAAAAACTGTTTTTT.

V is TRBV2 and J is TRBJ2-1, with D possibly matching TRBD1 (6 bases). CDR3 size: 16 residues. V was pared by 7 bases and J by 2 bases, with 18 bases between. From germline, CDR1 is SNHLY and CDR2 FYNNEI. The CDR3 region is CASMPPGQGTYNEQFF. As DNA, the CDR3 is TGTGCCAGCATGCCCCCGGGACAAGGGACCTACAATGAGCAGTTCTTC.

The V and J genes are TRBV5-1 and TRBJ1-1; a possible D gene is TRBD1 (6 bases). CDR3 length: 14 residues. Germline-derived CDR1 and CDR2 are SGHRS and YFSETQ. Trimming took off 0 bases at V and 2 bases at J, with 8 bases between the two ends. CDR3 sequence: CASSLGTVNTEAFF. The CDR3 DNA follows: TGCGCCAGCAGCTTGGGGACAGTTAACACTGAAGCTTTCTTT.

This chain uses TRBV30 with TRBJ1-2; D possibly corresponds to TRBD1 (5 bases). The germline gives CDR1 GTSNPN, CDR2 SVGIG (reference sequence). Trimming removed 0 bases from V and 2 bases from J, with 7 bases in between. The CDR3 consists of 13 residues. The CDR3 DNA reads as TGTGCCTGGAGTGTACGGGACAACTATGGCTACACCTTC. It codes for CAWSVRDNYGYTF.

The chain combines TRBV5-6 with TRBJ2-7; TRBD2 matches 8 bases. J lost 5 bases, V lost 0 bases, and 7 bases had no gene match. The CDR3 sequence is 15 residues long. The germline V gene encodes CDR1 SGHDT and CDR2 YYEEEE. The CDR3 sequence is CASSLVARGDHEQYF. The CDR3 DNA sequence: TGTGCCAGCAGCTTGGTTGCGCGGGGGGACCACGAGCAGTACTTC.

This clone has a single count. The rearrangement uses TRBV10-3 and TRBJ2-2; 9 nucleotides align to TRBD2. Trimming at V came to 4 bases and at J to 0 bases, leaving 9 bases not matched to a gene. The CDR3 extends over 18 amino acids. Germline CDR1 and CDR2: ENHRY and SYGVKD. The CDR3 DNA reads as TGTGCCATCAGTGGAGGAGCGGGGGGCCTATCGAACACCGGGGAGCTGTTTTTT. Translation gives CAISGGAGGLSNTGELFF.

In DNA form, the CDR3 reads TGTGCCAGCACCCATCGCCAGACAGATTACGAGCAGTACTTC. It yields the protein CASTHRQTDYEQYF. The V call is TRBV2, the J call TRBJ2-7, with D possibly matching TRBD1 (5 bases). Deletions cut 7 bases from V and 4 bases from J, with 17 bases between. Germline lookup yields CDR1 SNHLY and CDR2 FYNNEI. There are 14 residues in the CDR3.

This clone showed up just a few times. The CDR3 loop reads CSVVGDAEAFF. DNA of the CDR3: TGCAGCGTTGTAGGGGACGCTGAAGCTTTCTTT. The V call is TRBV29-1, the J call TRBJ1-1; D possibly corresponds to TRBD1 (5 bases). Trimming cost V 4 bases and J 6 bases, with 9 bases left between them. This CDR3 comprises 11 residues. Germline V lookup: CDR1 SQVTM, CDR2 ANQGSEA.

The rearrangement joins TRBV5-1 to TRBJ1-1, with D maybe TRBD1 (6 bases). The germline V gene encodes CDR1 SGHRS and CDR2 YFSETQ. The CDR3 contains 14 residues. Trimming shortened V by 8 bases and J by 0 bases, and 14 bases separated the two germline ends. The CDR3 loop reads CASRTVMMNTEAFF. The CDR3, as DNA: TGCGCCAGTAGGACAGTCATGATGAACACTGAAGCTTTCTTT.